Listed below are T cell receptor beta chains from one sample, sequenced in a study of blood T cells in healthy people across ages. Each CDR3 protein is one row after TCRdb ran MiXCR on the 5' RACE reads. The sample yields 650,000 to 900,000 distinct CDR3 sequences, under 80% seen once. Sample: blood. The source of these receptors is a man aged 25 to 45 in good health. Each CDR3 is given with its conserved first and last residue. Fields, in order: clone size, V gene, D gene, J gene, CDR3 protein, CDR3 DNA. A D gene is named only where the DNA matches it firmly. Size is omitted from some rows. Given values are once, few, many or a class for expanded clones.

>NA|TRBV12-3/TRBV12-4|TRBD1|TRBJ2-7
CASSPGRTGGLSSYNEQYF
TGTGCCAGCAGTCCCGGCCGAACAGGGGGCCTGAGCTCCTACAATGAGCAGTACTTC
>NA|TRBV20-1|NA|TRBJ1-1
CSARGREFEAFF
TGCAGTGCTAGAGGTCGGGAGTTTGAAGCTTTCTTT
>NA|TRBV18|NA|TRBJ2-7
CASSPTSFYEQYF
TGTGCCAGCTCACCCACATCGTTCTACGAGCAGTACTTC
>NA|TRBV10-3|NA|TRBJ2-5
CAISEPGVLLETQYF
TGTGCCATCAGTGAGCCCGGTGTCCTGCTAGAGACCCAGTACTTC
>few|TRBV29-1|NA|TRBJ2-7
CSVEGLEAYEQYF
TGCAGCGTTGAAGGGCTGGAGGCCTACGAGCAGTACTTC
>once|TRBV2|TRBD2|TRBJ2-3
CASSELAGGQGTQYF
TGTGCCAGCAGTGAACTAGCGGGGGGGCAAGGTACGCAGTATTTT
>once|TRBV4-2|NA|TRBJ1-1
CASSHDSKGMNTEAFF
TGTGCCAGCAGCCATGACTCCAAAGGCATGAACACTGAAGCTTTCTTT
>NA|TRBV12-3/TRBV12-4|NA|TRBJ2-3
CASGDRSTDTQYF
TGTGCCAGCGGCGATAGAAGCACAGATACGCAGTATTTT
>few|TRBV6-2/TRBV6-3|NA|TRBJ1-2
CASSFGPEGYGYTF
TGTGCCAGCAGTTTTGGCCCCGAGGGTTATGGCTACACCTTC
>NA|TRBV9|NA|TRBJ2-7
CASSVGTSLEQYF
TGTGCCAGCAGCGTAGGGACCAGCCTCGAGCAGTACTTC
>NA|TRBV7-2|NA|TRBJ2-1
CASSPTGTRKYNEQFF
TGTGCCAGCAGCCCCACCGGGACTCGGAAATACAATGAGCAGTTCTTC